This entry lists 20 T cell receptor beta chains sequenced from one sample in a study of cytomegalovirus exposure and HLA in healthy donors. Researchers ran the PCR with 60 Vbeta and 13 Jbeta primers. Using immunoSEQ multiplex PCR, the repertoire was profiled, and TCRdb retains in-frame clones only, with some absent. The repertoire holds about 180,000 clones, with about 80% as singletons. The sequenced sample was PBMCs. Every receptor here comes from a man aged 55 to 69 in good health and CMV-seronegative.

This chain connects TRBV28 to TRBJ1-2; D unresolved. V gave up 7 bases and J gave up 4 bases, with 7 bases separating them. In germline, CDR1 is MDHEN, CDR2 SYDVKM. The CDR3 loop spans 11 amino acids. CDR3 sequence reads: CASKRSYGYTF. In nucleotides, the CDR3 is TGTGCCAGCAAACGTAGCTATGGCTACACCTTC.

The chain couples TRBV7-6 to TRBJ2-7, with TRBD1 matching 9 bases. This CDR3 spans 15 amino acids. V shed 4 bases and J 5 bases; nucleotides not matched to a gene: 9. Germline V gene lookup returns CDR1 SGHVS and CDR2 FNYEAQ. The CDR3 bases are TGTGCCAGCAGCTCCACCGGGACAGGGAAGGACGAGCAGTACTTC. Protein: CASSSTGTGKDEQYF.

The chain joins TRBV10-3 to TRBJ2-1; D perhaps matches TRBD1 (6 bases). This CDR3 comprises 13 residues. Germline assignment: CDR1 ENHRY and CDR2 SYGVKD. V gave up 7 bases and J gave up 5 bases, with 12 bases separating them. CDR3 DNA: TGTGCCATCACCGCGTCAGGGGACAATGAGCAGTTCTTC. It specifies CAITASGDNEQFF.

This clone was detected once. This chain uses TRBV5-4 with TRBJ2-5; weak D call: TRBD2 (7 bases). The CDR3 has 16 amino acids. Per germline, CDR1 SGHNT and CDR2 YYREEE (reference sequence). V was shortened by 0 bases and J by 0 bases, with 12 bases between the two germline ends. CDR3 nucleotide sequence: TGTGCCAGCAGCTTGGGAGGGGGGGGGTACCAAGAGACCCAGTACTTC. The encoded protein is CASSLGGGGYQETQYF.

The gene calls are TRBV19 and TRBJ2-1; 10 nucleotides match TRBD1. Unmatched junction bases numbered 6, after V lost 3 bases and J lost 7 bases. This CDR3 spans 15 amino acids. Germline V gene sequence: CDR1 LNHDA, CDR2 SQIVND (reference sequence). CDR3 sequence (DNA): TGTGCCAGTAGTATCACCGGGACAGGGGTAAATGAGCAGTTCTTC. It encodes CASSITGTGVNEQFF.

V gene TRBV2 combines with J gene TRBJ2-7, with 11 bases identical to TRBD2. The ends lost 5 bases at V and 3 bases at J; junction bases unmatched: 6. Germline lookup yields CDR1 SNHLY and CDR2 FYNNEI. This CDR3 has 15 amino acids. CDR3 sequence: CASSHSGGAVYEQYF. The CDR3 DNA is TGTGCCAGCAGTCATAGCGGGGGGGCCGTCTACGAGCAGTACTTC.

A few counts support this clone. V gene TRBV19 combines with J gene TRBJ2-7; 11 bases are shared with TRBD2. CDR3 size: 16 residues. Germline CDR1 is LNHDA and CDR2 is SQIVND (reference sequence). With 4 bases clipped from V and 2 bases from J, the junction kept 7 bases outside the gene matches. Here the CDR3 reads CASSSLAGGWPYEQYF. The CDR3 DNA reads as TGTGCCAGTAGTAGTCTAGCGGGAGGCTGGCCCTACGAGCAGTACTTC.

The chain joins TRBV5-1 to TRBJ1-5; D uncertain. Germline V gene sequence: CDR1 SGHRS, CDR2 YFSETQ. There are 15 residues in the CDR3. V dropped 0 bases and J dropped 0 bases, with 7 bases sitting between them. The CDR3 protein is CASSLDNYSNQPQHF. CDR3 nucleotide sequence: TGCGCCAGCAGCTTGGACAACTATAGCAATCAGCCCCAGCATTTT.

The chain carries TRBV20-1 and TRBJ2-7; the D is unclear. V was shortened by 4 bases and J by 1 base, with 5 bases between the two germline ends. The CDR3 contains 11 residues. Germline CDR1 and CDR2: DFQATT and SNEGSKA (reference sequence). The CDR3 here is CSATNSYEQYF. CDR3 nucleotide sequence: TGCAGTGCTACAAATTCCTACGAGCAGTACTTC.

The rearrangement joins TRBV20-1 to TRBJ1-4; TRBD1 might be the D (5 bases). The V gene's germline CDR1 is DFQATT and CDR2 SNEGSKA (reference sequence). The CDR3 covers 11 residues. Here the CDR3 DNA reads TGCAGGCCAGGAGGGACTGAAAAACTGTTTTTT. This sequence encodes CRPGGTEKLFF.

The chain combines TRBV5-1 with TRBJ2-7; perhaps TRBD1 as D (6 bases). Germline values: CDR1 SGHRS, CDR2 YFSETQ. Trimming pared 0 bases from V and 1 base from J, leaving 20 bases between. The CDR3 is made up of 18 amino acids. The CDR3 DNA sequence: TGCGCCAGCAGCTTGGATCGCTTGGGGCAGGGGCCTTCCTACGAGCAGTACTTC. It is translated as CASSLDRLGQGPSYEQYF. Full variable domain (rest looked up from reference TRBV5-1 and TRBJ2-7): KAGVTQTPRYLIKTRGQQVTLSCSPISGHRSVSWYQQTPGQGLQFLFEYFSETQRNKGNFPGRFSGRQFSNSRSEMNVSTLELGDSALYLCASSLDRLGQGPSYEQYFGPGTRLTVT.

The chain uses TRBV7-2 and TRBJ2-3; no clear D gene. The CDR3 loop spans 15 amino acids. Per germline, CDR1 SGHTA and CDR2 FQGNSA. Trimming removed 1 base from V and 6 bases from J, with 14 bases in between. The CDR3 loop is CASSLDSQFSDTQYF. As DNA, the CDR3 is TGTGCCAGCAGCTTAGACAGCCAATTTTCGGATACGCAGTATTTT.

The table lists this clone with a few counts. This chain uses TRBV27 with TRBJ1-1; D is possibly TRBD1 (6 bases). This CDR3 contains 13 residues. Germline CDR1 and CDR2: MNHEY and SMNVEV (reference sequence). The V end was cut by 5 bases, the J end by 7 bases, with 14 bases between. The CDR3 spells CASSAPGDVEAFF. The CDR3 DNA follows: TGTGCCAGCAGTGCCCCAGGGGACGTTGAAGCTTTCTTT.

Here the CDR3 DNA reads TGTGCCAGCAGCTTAGAGGGGGGGGGACCATTTGAAGCTTTCTTT. Encoded protein: CASSLEGGGPFEAFF. V and J are TRBV7-2 and TRBJ1-1, with D perhaps TRBD1 (6 bases). V lost 1 base and J lost 7, with 16 bases in between. From germline, CDR1 is SGHTA and CDR2 FQGNSA. There are 15 residues in the CDR3. The variable domain in full, with the rest retrieved from reference TRBV7-2 and TRBJ1-1, is GAGVSQSPSNKVTEKGKDVELRCDPISGHTALYWYRQSLGQGLEFLIYFQGNSAPDKSGLPSDRFSAERTGGSVSTLTIQRTQQEDSAVYLCASSLEGGGPFEAFFGQGTRLTVV.

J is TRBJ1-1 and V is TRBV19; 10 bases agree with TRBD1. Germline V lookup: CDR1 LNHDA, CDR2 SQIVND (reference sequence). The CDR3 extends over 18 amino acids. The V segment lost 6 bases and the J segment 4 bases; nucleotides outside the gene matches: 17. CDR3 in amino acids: CASSHRQGAFALPTEAFF. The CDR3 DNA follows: TGTGCCAGTAGCCACAGACAGGGGGCATTCGCCCTTCCCACTGAAGCTTTCTTT.

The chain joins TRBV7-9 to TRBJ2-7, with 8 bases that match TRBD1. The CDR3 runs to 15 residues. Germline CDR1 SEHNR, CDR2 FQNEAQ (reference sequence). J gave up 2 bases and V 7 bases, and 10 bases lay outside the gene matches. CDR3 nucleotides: TGTGCCAGCACCCTGGGGGGACAGGCGACCTACGAGCAGTACTTC. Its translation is CASTLGGQATYEQYF.

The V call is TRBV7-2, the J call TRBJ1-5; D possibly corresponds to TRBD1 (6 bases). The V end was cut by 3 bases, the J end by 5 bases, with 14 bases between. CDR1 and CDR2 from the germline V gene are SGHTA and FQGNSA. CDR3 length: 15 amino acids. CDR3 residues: CASSFLPGADQPQHF. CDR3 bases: TGTGCCAGCAGCTTTTTGCCAGGGGCGGATCAGCCCCAGCATTTT.

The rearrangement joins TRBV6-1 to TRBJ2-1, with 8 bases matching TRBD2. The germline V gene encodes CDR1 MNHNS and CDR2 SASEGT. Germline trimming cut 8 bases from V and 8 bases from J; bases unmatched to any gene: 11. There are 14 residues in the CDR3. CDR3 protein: CASLGSSGFYEQFF. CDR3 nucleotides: TGTGCCAGCCTTGGTTCTAGCGGGTTCTATGAGCAGTTCTTC.

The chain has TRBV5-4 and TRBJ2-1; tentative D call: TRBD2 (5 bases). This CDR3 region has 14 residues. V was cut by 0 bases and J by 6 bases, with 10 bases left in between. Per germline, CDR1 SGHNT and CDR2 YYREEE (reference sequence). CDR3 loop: CASSLVLGSNEQFF. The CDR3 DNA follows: TGTGCCAGCAGCTTGGTGTTAGGGAGCAATGAGCAGTTCTTC.

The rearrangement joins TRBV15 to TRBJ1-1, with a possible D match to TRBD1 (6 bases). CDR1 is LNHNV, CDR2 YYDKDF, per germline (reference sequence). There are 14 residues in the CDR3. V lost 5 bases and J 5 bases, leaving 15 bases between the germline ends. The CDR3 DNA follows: TGTGCCACCAGCCGAACAGGGTTGGGAACTGAAGCTTTCTTT. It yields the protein CATSRTGLGTEAFF.